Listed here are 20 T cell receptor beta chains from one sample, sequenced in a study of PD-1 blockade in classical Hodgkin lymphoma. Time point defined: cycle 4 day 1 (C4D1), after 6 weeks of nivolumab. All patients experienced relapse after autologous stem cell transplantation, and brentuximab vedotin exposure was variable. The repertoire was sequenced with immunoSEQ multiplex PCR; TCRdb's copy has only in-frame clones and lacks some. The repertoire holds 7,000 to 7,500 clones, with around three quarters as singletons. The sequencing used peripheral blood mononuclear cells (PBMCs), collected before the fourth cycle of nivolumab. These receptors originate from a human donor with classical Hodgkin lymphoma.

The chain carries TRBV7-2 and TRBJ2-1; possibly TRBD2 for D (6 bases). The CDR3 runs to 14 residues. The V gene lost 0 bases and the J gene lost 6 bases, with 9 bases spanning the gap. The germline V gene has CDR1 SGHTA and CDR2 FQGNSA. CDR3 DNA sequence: TGTGCCAGCAGCTTAGCTAGCGGCATCAATGAGCAGTTCTTC. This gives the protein CASSLASGINEQFF.

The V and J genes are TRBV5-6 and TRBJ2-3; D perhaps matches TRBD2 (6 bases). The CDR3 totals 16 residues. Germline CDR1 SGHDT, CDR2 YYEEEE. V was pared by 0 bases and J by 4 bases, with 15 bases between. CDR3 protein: CASSLEVGTAPDTQYF. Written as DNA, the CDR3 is TGTGCCAGCAGCTTGGAGGTGGGGACTGCGCCAGATACGCAGTATTTT.

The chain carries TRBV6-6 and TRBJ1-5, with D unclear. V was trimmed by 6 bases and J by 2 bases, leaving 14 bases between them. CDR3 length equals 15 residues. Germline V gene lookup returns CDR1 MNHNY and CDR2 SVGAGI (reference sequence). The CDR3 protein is CASSPSNLGNQPQHF. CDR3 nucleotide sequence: TGTGCCAGCAGCCCCTCGAACCTAGGCAATCAGCCCCAGCATTTT.

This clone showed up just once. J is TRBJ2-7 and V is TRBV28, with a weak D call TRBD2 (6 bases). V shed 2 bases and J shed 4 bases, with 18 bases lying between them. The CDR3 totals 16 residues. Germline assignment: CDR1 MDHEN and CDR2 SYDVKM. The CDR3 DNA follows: TGTGCCAGCAGTTTACTTTTTTCGGGACTTTTATACGAGCAGTACTTC. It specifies CASSLLFSGLLYEQYF.

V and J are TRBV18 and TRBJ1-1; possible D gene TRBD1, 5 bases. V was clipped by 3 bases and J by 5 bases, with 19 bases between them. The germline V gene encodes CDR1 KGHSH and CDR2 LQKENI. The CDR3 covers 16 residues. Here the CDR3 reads CASSPERPGWGTEAFF. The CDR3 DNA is TGTGCCAGCTCACCCGAACGACCAGGGTGGGGGACTGAAGCTTTCTTT.

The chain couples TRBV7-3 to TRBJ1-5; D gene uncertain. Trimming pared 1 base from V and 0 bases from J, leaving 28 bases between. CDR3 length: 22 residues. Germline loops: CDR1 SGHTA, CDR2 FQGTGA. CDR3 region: CASSLKVRMVRLPDYSNQPQHF. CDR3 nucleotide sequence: TGTGCCAGCAGCTTAAAAGTCAGAATGGTAAGGCTACCCGATTATAGCAATCAGCCCCAGCATTTT.

The CDR3 DNA reads TGTGCCAGCAGCGCCCCGACGACAGATACGCAGTATTTT. As protein: CASSAPTTDTQYF. The chain has TRBV9 and TRBJ2-3; D is unresolved. V shed 3 bases and J shed 3 bases, with 8 bases lying between them. Germline CDR1 reads SGDLS; CDR2 reads YYNGEE. CDR3 size: 13 residues.

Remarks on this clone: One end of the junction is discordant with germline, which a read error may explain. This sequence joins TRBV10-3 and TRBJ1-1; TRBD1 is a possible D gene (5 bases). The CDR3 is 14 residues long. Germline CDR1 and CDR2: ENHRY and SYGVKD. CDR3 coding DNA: TGTGCCATCGGTGAGTCGACAGTCCCCACTGAAGCTTTCTTT. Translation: CAIGESTVPTEAFF.

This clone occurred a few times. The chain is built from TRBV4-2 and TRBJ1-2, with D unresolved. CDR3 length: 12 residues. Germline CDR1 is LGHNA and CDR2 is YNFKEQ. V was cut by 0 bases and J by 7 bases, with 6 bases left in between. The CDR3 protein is CASSQDPLGYTF. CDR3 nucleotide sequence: TGTGCCAGCAGCCAAGATCCGCTTGGCTACACCTTC.

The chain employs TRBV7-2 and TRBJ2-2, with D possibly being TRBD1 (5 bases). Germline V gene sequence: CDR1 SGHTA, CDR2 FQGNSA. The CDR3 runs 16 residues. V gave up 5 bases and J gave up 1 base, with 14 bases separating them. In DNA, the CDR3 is TGTGCCAGCAGCCGGAGACAGAGTATGAACACCGGGGAGCTGTTTTTT. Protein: CASSRRQSMNTGELFF.

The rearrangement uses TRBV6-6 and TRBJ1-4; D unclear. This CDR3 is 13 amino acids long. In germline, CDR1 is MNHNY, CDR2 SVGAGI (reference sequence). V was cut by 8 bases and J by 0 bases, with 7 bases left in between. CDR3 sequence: CASYGATNEKLFF. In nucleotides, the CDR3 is TGTGCCAGCTACGGTGCAACTAATGAAAAACTGTTTTTT.

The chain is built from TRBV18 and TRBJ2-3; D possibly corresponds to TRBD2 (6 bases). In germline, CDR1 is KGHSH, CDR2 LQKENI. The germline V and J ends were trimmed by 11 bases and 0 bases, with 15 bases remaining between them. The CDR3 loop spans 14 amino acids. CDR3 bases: TGTGCCTCCTCGGAGGGGTCTAGCACAGATACGCAGTATTTT. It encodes CASSEGSSTDTQYF.

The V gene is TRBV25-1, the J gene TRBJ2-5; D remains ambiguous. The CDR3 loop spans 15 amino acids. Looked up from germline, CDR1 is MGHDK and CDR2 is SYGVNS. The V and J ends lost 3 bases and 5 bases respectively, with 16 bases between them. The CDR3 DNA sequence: TGTGCCAGCAGTGACCCCTTGGGGAAAGGGGAGACCCAGTACTTC. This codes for CASSDPLGKGETQYF.

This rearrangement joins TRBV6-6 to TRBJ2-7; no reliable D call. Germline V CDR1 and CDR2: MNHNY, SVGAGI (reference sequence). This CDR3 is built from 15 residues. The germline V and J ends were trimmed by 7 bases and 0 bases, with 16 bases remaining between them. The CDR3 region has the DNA TGTGCCAGCAAATTTCGCCGGACGGACTCCTACGAGCAGTACTTC. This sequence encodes CASKFRRTDSYEQYF.

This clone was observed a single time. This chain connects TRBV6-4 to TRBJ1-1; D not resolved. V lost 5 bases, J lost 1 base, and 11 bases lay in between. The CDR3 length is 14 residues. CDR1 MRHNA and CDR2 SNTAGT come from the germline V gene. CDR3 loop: CASSPSPGNTEAFF. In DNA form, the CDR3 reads TGTGCCAGCAGTCCCTCGCCGGGGAACACTGAAGCTTTCTTT.

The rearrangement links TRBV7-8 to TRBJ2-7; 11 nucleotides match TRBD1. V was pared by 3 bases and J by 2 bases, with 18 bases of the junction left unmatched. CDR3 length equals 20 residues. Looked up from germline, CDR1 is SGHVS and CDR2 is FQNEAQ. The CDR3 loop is CASSFGQGASGSWKPYEQYF. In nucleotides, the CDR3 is TGTGCCAGCAGCTTCGGACAGGGGGCATCAGGGAGTTGGAAACCCTACGAGCAGTACTTC.

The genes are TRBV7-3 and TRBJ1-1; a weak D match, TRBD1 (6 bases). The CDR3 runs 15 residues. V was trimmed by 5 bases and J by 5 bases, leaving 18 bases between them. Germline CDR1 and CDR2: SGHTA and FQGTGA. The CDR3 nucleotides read TGTGCCAGCAGCCCCCAGACAGGTTCTAGGACTGAAGCTTTCTTT. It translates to CASSPQTGSRTEAFF.

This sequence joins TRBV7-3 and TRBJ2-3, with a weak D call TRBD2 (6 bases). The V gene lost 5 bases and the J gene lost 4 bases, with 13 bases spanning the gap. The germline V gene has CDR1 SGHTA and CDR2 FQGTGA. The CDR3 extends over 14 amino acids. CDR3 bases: TGTGCCAGCAGCCCGCGACTAGGCTCAGATACGCAGTATTTT. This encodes CASSPRLGSDTQYF.

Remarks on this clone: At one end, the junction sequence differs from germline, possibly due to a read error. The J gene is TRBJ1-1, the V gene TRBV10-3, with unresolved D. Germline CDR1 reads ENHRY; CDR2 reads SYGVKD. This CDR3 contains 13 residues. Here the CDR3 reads CAISEGRILGHAF. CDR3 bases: TGTGCCATCAGTGAAGGCAGGATTCTCGGCCACGCATTT.

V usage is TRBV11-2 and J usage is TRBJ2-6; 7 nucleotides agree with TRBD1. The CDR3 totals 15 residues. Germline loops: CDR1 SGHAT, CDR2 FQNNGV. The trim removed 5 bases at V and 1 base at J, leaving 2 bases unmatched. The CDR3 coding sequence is TGTGCCAGCAGCCCACAGGGGTCTGGGGCCAACGTCCTGACTTTC. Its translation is CASSPQGSGANVLTF.